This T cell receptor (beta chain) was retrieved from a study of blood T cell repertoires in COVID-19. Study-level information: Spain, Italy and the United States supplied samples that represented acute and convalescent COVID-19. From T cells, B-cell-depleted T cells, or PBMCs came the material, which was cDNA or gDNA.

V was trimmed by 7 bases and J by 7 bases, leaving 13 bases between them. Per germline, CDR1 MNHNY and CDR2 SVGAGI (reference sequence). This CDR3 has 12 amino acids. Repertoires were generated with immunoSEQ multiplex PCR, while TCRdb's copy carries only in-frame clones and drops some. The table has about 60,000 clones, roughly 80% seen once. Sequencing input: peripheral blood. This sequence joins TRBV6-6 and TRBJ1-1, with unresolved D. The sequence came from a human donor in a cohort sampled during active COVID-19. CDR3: CASILDTYEAFF. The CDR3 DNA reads TGTGCCAGCATCTTAGACACCTATGAAGCTTTCTTT.